This T cell receptor beta chain was identified in a study of spatial heterogeneity in lung cancer. Study context: The study observed each unique TCR and UMI combination more than ten times on average in raw reads.

The library protocol tagged each TCR cDNA with a unique molecular identifier. TCRdb re-called the 5' RACE reads through MiXCR, storing one row per CDR3 protein. The sample records a few thousand distinct CDR3 sequences, under 15% being singletons. The time point: sample taken at primary tumor resection. No cells were sorted before sequencing. The whole RNA sequenced was extracted from tumor, nontumor lung or frozen PBMC. The germline CDR1 and CDR2 sequences are SGHDT and YYEEEE. Between the trimmed V and J ends, which lost 4 bases and 4 bases, there was a span of 12 bases. This CDR3 comprises 13 residues.

The sequence came from a female donor with early-stage non-small cell lung cancer. The J gene is TRBJ2-7, the V gene TRBV5-6; D may be TRBD1 (7 bases). The material sequenced was normal lung tissue next to the tumor, taken at surgery. This chain's CDR3 is CASSATGRYEQYF. CDR3 bases: TGTGCCAGCAGCGCGACAGGGAGGTACGAGCAGTACTTC.